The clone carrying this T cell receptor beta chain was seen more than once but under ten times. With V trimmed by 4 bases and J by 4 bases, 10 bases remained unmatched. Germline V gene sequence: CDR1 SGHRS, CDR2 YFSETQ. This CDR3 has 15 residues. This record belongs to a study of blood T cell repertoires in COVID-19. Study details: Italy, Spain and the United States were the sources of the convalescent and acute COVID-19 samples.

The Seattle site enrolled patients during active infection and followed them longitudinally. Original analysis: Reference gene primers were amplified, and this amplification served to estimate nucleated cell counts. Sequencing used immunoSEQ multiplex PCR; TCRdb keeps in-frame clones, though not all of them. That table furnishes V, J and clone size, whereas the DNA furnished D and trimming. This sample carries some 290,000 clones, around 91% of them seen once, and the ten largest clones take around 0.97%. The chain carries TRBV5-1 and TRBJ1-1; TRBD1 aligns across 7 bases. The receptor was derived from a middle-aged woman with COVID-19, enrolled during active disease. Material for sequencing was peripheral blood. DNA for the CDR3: TGCGCCAGCAGCCCTACAGGGACAGAACTCACTGAAGCTTTCTTT. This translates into CASSPTGTELTEAFF.